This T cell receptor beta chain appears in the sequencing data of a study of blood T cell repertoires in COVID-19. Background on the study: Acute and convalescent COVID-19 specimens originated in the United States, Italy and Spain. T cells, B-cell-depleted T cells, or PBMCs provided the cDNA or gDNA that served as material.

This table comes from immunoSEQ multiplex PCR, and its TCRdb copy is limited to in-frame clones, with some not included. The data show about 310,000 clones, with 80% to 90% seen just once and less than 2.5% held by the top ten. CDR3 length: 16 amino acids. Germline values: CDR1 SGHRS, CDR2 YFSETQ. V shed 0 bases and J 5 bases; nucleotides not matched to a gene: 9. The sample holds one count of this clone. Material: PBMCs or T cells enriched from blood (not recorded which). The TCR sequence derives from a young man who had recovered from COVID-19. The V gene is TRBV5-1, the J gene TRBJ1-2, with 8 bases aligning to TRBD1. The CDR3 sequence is CASSLASGTGMYGYTF. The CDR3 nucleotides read TGCGCCAGCAGCTTGGCCTCCGGGACAGGAATGTATGGCTACACCTTC. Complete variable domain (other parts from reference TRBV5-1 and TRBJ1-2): KAGVTQTPRYLIKTRGQQVTLSCSPISGHRSVSWYQQTPGQGLQFLFEYFSETQRNKGNFPGRFSGRQFSNSRSEMNVSTLELGDSALYLCASSLASGTGMYGYTFGSGTRLTVV.